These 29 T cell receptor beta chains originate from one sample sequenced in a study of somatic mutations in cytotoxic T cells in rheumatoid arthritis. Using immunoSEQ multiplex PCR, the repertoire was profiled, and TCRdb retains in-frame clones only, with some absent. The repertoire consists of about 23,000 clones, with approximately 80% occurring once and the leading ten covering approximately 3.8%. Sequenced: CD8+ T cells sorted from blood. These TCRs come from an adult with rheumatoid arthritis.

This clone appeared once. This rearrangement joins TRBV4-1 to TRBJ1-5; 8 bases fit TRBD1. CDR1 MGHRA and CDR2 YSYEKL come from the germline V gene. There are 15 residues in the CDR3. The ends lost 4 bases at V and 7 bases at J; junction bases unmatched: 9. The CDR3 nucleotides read TGCGCCAGCAGCCCCTGGGCACAGGGGGGACAGCCCCAGCATTTT. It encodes CASSPWAQGGQPQHF.

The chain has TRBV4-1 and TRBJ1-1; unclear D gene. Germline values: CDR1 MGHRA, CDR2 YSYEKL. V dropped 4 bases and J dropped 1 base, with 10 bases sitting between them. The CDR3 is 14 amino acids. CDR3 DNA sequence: TGCGCCAGCAGCCTCCCCGAGGGGAACACTGAAGCTTTCTTT. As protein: CASSLPEGNTEAFF.

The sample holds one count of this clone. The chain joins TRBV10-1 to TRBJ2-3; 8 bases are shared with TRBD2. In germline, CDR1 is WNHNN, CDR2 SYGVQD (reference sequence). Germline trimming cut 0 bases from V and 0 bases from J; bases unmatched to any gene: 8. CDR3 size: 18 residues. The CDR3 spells CASSESPSGLKSTDTQYF. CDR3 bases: TGCGCCAGCAGTGAGTCGCCTAGCGGGCTGAAGAGCACAGATACGCAGTATTTT.

The CDR3 is CASSHRGPSEAFF. CDR3 in DNA: TGTGCCAGCAGTCACAGGGGGCCTAGTGAAGCTTTCTTT. The V gene is TRBV27, the J gene TRBJ1-1; TRBD1 aligns across 9 bases. This CDR3 is built from 13 residues. V lost 5 bases, J lost 7 bases, and 5 bases stayed unmatched. Per the germline V gene, CDR1 is MNHEY and CDR2 is SMNVEV (reference sequence).

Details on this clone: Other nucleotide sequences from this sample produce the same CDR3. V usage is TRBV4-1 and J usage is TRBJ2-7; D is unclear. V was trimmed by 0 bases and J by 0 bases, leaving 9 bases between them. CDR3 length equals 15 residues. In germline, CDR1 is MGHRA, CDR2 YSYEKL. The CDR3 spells CASSQDYPGSYEQYF. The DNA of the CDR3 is TGCGCCAGCAGCCAAGATTATCCAGGCTCCTACGAGCAGTACTTC.

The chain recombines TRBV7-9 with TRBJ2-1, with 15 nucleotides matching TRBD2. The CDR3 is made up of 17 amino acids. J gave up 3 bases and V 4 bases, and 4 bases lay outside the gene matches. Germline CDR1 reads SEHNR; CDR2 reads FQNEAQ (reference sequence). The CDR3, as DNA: TGTGCCAGCAGCTCGGGACTAGCGGGGGGTAACTACAATGAGCAGTTCTTC. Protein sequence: CASSSGLAGGNYNEQFF.

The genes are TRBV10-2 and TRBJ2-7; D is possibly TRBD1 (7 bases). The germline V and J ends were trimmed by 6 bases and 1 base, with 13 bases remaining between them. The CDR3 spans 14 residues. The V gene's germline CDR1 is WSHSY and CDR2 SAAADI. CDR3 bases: TGCGCCAGCAGGGTGGAGGGACAGTCCTACGAGCAGTACTTC. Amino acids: CASRVEGQSYEQYF.

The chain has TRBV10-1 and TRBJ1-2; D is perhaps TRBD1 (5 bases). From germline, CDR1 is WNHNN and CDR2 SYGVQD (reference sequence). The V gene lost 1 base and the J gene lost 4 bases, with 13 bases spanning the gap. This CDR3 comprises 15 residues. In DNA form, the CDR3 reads TGCGCCAGCAGTGAGTTGGGGCCAGGAGTCTATGGCTACACCTTC. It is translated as CASSELGPGVYGYTF.

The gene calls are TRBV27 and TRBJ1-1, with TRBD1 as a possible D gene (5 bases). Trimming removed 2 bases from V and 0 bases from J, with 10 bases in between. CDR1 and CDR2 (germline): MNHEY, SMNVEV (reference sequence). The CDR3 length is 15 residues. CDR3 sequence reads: CASSLGGGLNTEAFF. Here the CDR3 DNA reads TGTGCCAGCAGTTTAGGGGGAGGCCTGAACACTGAAGCTTTCTTT.

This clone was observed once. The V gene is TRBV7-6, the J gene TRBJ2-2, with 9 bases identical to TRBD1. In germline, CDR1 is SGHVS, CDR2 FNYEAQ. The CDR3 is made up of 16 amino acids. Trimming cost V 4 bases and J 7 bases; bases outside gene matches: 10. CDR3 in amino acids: CASSSVPGQGDGELFF. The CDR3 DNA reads TGTGCCAGCAGCTCAGTCCCGGGACAGGGAGACGGGGAGCTGTTTTTT. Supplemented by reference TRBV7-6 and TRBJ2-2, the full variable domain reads GAGVSQSPRYKVTKRGQDVALRCDPISGHVSLYWYRQALGQGPEFLTYFNYEAQQDKSGLPNDRFSAERPEGSISTLTIQRTEQRDSAMYRCASSSVPGQGDGELFFGEGSRLTVL.

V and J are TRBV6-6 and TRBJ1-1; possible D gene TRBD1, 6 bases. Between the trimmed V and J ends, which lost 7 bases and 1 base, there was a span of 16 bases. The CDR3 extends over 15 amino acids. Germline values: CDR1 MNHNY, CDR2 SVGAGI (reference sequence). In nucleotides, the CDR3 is TGTGCCAGCACCCAATGGGGGGCCAGGAACACTGAAGCTTTCTTT. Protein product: CASTQWGARNTEAFF.

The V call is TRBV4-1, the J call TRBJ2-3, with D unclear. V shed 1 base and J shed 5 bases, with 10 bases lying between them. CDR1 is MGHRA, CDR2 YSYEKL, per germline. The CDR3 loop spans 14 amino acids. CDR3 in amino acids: CASSQVFDGDTQYF. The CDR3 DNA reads TGCGCCAGCAGCCAAGTATTTGATGGAGATACGCAGTATTTT.

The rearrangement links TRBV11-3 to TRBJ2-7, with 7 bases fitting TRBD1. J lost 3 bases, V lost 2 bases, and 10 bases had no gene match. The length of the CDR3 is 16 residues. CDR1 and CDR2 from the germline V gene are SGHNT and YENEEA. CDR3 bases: TGTGCCAGCAGCTTACGATCGGACAGGTCTAACTACGAGCAGTACTTC. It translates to CASSLRSDRSNYEQYF.

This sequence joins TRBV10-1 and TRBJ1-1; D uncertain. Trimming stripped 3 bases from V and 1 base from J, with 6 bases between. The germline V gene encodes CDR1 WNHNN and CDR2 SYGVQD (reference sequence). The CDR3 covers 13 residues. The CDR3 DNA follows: TGCGCCAGCAGTGAACTTGAGAACACTGAAGCTTTCTTT. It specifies CASSELENTEAFF.

The chain's CDR3 is CATLAAGNSPLHF. CDR3 DNA sequence: TGTGCCACCCTTGCCGCGGGGAATTCACCCCTCCACTTT. This chain connects TRBV6-5 to TRBJ1-6, with no clear D. The CDR3 has 13 residues. Germline V gene sequence: CDR1 MNHEY, CDR2 SVGAGI. Trimming cost V 10 bases and J 7 bases, with 14 bases left between them.

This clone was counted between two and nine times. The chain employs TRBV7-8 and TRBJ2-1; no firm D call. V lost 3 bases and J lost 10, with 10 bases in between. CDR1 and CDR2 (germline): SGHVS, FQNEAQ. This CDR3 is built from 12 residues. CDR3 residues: CASSFTPEEQFF. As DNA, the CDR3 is TGTGCCAGCAGCTTCACCCCGGAGGAGCAGTTCTTC.

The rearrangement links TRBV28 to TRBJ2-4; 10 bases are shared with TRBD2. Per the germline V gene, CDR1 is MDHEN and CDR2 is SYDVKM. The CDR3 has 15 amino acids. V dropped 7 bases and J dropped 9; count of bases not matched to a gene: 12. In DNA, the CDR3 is TGTGCCAGCACCATAGGGACTAGCGATGCTGGCATTCAGTACTTC. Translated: CASTIGTSDAGIQYF.

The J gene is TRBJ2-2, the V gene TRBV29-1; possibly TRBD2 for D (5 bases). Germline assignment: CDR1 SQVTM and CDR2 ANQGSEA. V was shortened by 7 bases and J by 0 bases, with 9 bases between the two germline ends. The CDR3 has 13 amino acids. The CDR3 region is CSAGTANTGELFF. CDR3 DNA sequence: TGCAGCGCGGGAACCGCGAACACCGGGGAGCTGTTTTTT.

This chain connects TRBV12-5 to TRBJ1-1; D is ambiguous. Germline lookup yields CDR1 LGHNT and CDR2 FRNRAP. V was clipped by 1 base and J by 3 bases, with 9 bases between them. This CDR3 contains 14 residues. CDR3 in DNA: TGTGCTAGTGGTTTGGGGTCTAGTTACACTGAAGCTTTCTTT. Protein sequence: CASGLGSSYTEAFF.

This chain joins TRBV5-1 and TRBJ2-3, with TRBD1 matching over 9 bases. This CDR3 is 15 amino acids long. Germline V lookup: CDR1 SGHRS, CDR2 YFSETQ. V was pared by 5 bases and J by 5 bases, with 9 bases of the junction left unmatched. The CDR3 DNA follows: TGCGCCAGCAGAGCCGCCGGGACAGGGATAGATACGCAGTATTTT. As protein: CASRAAGTGIDTQYF.

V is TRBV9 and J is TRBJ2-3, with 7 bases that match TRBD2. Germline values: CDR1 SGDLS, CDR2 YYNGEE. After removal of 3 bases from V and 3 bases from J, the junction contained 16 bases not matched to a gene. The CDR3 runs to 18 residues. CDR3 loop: CASSGERGRAGLTDTQYF. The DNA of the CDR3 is TGTGCCAGCAGCGGAGAGAGGGGTCGAGCGGGGCTTACAGATACGCAGTATTTT.

The CDR3 DNA reads TGTGCCAGCACCCTGACTAGCGGGGATGCAGAGACCCAGTACTTC. It specifies CASTLTSGDAETQYF. The chain couples TRBV7-8 to TRBJ2-5; TRBD2 matches at 11 bases. The CDR3 runs to 15 residues. From germline, CDR1 is SGHVS and CDR2 FQNEAQ. Losses at the gene ends were 7 bases for V and 4 bases for J; bases not matched to a gene: 8.

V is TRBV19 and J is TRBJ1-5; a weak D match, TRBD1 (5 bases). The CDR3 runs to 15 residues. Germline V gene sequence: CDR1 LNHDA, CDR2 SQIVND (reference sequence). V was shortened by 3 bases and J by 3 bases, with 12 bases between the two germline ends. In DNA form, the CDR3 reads TGTGCCAGTAGTATTTGGGGGAAGGTCAATCAGCCCCAGCATTTT. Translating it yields CASSIWGKVNQPQHF. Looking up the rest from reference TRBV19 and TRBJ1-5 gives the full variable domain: DGGITQSPKYLFRKEGQNVTLSCEQNLNHDAMYWYRQDPGQGLRLIYYSQIVNDFQKGDIAEGYSVSREKKESFPLTVTSAQKNPTAFYLCASSIWGKVNQPQHFGDGTRLSIL.

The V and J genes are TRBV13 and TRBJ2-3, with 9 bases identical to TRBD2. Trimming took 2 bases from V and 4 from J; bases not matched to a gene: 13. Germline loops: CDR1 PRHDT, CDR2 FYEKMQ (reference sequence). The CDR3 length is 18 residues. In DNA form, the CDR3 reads TGTGCCAGCAGCTTAAGACCCCAACTAGCGGGTGTTGCAGATACGCAGTATTTT. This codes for CASSLRPQLAGVADTQYF.

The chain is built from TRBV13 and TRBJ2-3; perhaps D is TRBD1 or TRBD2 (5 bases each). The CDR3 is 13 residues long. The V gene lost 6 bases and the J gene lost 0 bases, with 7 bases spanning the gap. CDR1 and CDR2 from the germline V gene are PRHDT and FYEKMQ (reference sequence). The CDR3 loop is CASRRDSTDTQYF. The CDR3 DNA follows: TGTGCCAGCAGACGGGACAGCACAGATACGCAGTATTTT.

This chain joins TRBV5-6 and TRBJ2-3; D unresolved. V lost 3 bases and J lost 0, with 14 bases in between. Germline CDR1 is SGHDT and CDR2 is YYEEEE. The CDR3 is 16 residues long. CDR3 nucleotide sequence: TGTGCCAGCAGCTCACTACTCCTATTTAGCACAGATACGCAGTATTTT. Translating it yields CASSSLLLFSTDTQYF.

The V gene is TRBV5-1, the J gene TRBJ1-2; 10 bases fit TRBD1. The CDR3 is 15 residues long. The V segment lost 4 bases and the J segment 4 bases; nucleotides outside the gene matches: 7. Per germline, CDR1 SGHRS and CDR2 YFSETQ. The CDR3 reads CASSPPTGGSYGYTF. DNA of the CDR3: TGCGCCAGCAGCCCCCCGACAGGGGGCTCCTATGGCTACACCTTC.

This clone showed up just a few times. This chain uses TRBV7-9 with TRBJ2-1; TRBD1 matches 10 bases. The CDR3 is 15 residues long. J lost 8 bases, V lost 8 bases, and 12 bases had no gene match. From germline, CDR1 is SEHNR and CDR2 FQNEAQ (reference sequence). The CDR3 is CASGLFATGGHEQFF. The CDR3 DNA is TGTGCCAGCGGATTATTCGCGACAGGGGGCCATGAGCAGTTCTTC.

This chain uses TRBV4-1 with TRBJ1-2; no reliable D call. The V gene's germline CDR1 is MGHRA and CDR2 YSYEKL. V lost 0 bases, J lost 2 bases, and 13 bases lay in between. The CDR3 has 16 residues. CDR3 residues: CASSQDGPEQNYGYTF. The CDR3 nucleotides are TGCGCCAGCAGCCAAGATGGCCCGGAACAGAACTATGGCTACACCTTC.